The clone carrying this T cell receptor beta chain showed up many times. Its antigen is undetermined. The sample is drawn from a study of metastatic and nonmetastatic thyroid tumors. Study-wide context: The comparison covered peripheral blood and tumor or nodule tissue in malignant and benign thyroid patients. General study points: Benign nodules were reported to have significantly lower TCR beta diversity than malignant thyroid tumors, in blood and tumor.

No patient had received any treatment before thyroid surgery. TCRdb redid the clone calls on the PCR reads using MiXCR. This sample has 13,000 to 15,000 clones, with about 12% found just once. This clonotype originated in a female donor with papillary thyroid cancer or a benign thyroid nodule (not recorded which). Some clones in this sample may be carry-over from other donors' samples. The sequenced material came from blood.

The CDR3 sequence: CASSPPKGAEYGYTF. The DNA for the CDR3 is TGTGCCAGCTCACCACCGAAGGGGGCGGAGTATGGCTACACCTTC. The rearrangement uses TRBV18 and TRBJ1-2, with 7 nucleotides matching TRBD1. The germline V gene encodes CDR1 KGHSH and CDR2 LQKENI. With V trimmed by 0 bases and J by 5 bases, 6 bases remained unmatched. This CDR3 region has 15 residues.